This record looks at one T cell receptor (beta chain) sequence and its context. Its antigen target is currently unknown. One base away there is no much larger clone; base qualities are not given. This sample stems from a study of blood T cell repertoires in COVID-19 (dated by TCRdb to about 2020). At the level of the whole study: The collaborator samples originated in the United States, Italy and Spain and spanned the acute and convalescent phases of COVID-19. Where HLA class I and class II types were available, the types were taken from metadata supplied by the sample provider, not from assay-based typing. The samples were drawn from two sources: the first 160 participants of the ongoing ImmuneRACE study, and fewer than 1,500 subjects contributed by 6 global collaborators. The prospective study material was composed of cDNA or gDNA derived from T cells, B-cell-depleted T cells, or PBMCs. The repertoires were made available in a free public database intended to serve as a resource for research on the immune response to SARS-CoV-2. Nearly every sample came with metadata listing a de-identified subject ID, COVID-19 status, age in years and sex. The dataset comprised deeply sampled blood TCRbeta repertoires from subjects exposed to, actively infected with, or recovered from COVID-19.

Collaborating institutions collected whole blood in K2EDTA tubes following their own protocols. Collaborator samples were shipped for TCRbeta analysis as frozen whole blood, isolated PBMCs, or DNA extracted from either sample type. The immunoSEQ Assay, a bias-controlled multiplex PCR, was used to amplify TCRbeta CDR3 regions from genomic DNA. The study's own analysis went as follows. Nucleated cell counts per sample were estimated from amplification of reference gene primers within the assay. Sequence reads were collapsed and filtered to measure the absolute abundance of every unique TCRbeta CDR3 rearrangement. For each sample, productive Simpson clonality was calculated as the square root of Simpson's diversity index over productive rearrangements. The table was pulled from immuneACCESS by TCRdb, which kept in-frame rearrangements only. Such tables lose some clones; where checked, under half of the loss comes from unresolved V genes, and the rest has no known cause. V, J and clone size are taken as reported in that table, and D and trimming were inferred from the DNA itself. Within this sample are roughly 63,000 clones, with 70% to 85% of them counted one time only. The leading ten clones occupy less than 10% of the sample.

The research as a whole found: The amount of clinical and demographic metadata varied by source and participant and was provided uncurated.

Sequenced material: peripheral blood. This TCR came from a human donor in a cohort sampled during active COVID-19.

In nucleotide form, the sequence is TGTGCCAGCAGCGACGGACTAGCGGCCTCCTACAATGAGCAGTTCTTC. Translated, this gives CASSDGLAASYNEQFF. Here the chain combines TRBV5-8 and TRBJ2-1, with 10 middle bases fitting TRBD2. V trim: 4 bases; J trim: 0 bases; unmatched bases: 4. The CDR3 runs 16 amino acids, cysteine and phenylalanine included. Only the CDR3 part of the read is kept: 48 bases, read in frame from the first base. According to the germline V gene, CDR1 reads SGHTS and CDR2 reads YDEGEE.